This passage covers 11 T cell receptor beta chains from one sample sequenced in a study of T cell responses to AZD1222 COVID-19 vaccine. The protocol was immunoSEQ multiplex PCR, while the TCRdb copy is restricted to in-frame clones and leaves out a portion. The data hold about 68,000 clones, with just over 85% observed a single time. This sample comprised peripheral blood, obtained on day 0 of AZD1222 vaccination. These receptors were obtained from an adult in good health.

Points on this clone: Other DNA sequences within the sample encode an identical CDR3. J is TRBJ1-2 and V is TRBV30, with unresolved D. Trimming shortened V by 2 bases and J by 3 bases, and 7 bases separated the two germline ends. In germline, CDR1 is GTSNPN, CDR2 SVGIG (reference sequence). The CDR3 has 12 residues. The CDR3 bases are TGTGCCTGGAGTCCCGGGGACTATGGCTACACCTTC. The encoded protein is CAWSPGDYGYTF.

The V and J genes are TRBV11-2 and TRBJ1-6, with D hard to call. V dropped 1 base and J dropped 0 bases, with 7 bases sitting between them. Germline CDR1 is SGHAT and CDR2 is FQNNGV. The CDR3 consists of 16 residues. CDR3 loop: CASSLGRSSYNSPLHF. CDR3 DNA: TGTGCCAGCAGCTTAGGCCGGAGCTCCTATAATTCACCCCTCCACTTT.

The chain recombines TRBV7-2 with TRBJ2-1, with D uncertain. The V end lost 0 bases, the J end lost 3 bases, and 12 bases lay between the germline ends. The CDR3 covers 16 residues. From germline, CDR1 is SGHTA and CDR2 FQGNSA. The DNA for the CDR3 is TGTGCCAGCAGCTTAGCCGGCGGTTCGATCTACAATGAGCAGTTCTTC. This gives the protein CASSLAGGSIYNEQFF. Full variable domain (rest looked up from reference TRBV7-2 and TRBJ2-1): GAGVSQSPSNKVTEKGKDVELRCDPISGHTALYWYRQSLGQGLEFLIYFQGNSAPDKSGLPSDRFSAERTGGSVSTLTIQRTQQEDSAVYLCASSLAGGSIYNEQFFGPGTRLTVL.

This chain joins TRBV20-1 and TRBJ2-5, with 9 positions matching TRBD1. V was clipped by 3 bases and J by 5 bases; unmatched bases: 7. The CDR3 extends over 14 amino acids. CDR1 DFQATT and CDR2 SNEGSKA come from the germline V gene (reference sequence). The CDR3, as DNA: TGCAGTGCTAGTACGGGACAGGGAACGGAGACCCAGTACTTC. Its protein is CSASTGQGTETQYF.

V and J are TRBV11-1 and TRBJ2-3, with D tentatively TRBD2 (5 bases). Trimming removed 2 bases from V and 4 bases from J, with 13 bases in between. Germline lookup yields CDR1 SGHAT and CDR2 FQDESV (reference sequence). This CDR3 spans 15 amino acids. The CDR3 loop is CASSLPSYEADTQYF. In DNA form, the CDR3 reads TGTGCCAGCAGCTTACCTAGCTATGAAGCAGATACGCAGTATTTT.

The table lists this clone with a few counts. The J gene is TRBJ2-7, the V gene TRBV28; TRBD1 might be the D (6 bases). V gave up 7 bases and J gave up 3 bases, with 19 bases separating them. Per germline, CDR1 MDHEN and CDR2 SYDVKM. The CDR3 length is 15 residues. CDR3 residues: CASKSGAGAFYEQYF. The DNA for the CDR3 is TGTGCCAGCAAATCCGGCGCAGGGGCGTTCTACGAGCAGTACTTC.

This sequence joins TRBV2 and TRBJ2-5, with D possibly TRBD1 on 6 matching bases. V lost 8 bases to trimming and J lost 2 bases, with 12 bases between them. The germline gives CDR1 SNHLY, CDR2 FYNNEI. The CDR3 loop spans 13 amino acids. CDR3 DNA: TGTGCCAGCTCCCAGACAGGACAAGAGACCCAGTACTTC. Its protein product is CASSQTGQETQYF.

The J gene is TRBJ2-7, the V gene TRBV27; D is perhaps TRBD1 (6 bases). Germline assignment: CDR1 MNHEY and CDR2 SMNVEV (reference sequence). With 10 bases removed from V and 1 base from J, the gap between germline ends came to 17 bases. The CDR3 is made up of 14 amino acids. Written as DNA, the CDR3 is TGTGCCACCTCGAAACAGGGAGCGTCCTACGAGCAGTACTTC. It translates to CATSKQGASYEQYF.

This chain joins TRBV10-3 and TRBJ2-1; D ambiguous. The CDR3 length is 11 residues. V was clipped by 10 bases and J by 6 bases, with 10 bases between them. The germline V gene encodes CDR1 ENHRY and CDR2 SYGVKD. DNA for the CDR3: TGTGCCACCCAGGACCTCAATGAGCAGTTCTTC. It is translated as CATQDLNEQFF.

In its sample, this clone was seen a few times. The chain has TRBV28 and TRBJ1-2; D unclear. Germline loops: CDR1 MDHEN, CDR2 SYDVKM. This CDR3 is 13 amino acids long. Trimming left V 2 bases short and J 2 bases short, with 6 bases between. In DNA, the CDR3 is TGTGCCAGCAGTTTAGGGCAGAACTATGGCTACACCTTC. Translating it yields CASSLGQNYGYTF.

The chain links TRBV7-2 to TRBJ2-5; TRBD1 matches 9 bases. V lost 4 bases to trimming and J lost 4 bases; unmatched junction nucleotides: 7. The CDR3 loop spans 15 amino acids. Per the germline V gene, CDR1 is SGHTA and CDR2 is FQGNSA. The CDR3 DNA follows: TGTGCCAGCAGCTCCACCACGACAGGGGGAGAGACCCAGTACTTC. Translated, it gives CASSSTTTGGETQYF.